This passage covers 23 T cell receptor beta chains from one sample sequenced in a study of blood T cell repertoires in COVID-19. Only in-frame clones appear in the TCRdb table, and some are missing; sequencing was by immunoSEQ multiplex PCR. Here the sample spans around 250,000 clones, around 88% being singletons. The sample was peripheral blood. These receptors were collected from a man aged 35 to 55 with active or convalescent COVID-19.

The genes are TRBV30 and TRBJ1-2; 7 bases agree with TRBD1. J gave up 2 bases and V 7 bases, and 1 base lay outside the gene matches. Germline CDR1 is GTSNPN and CDR2 is SVGIG (reference sequence). The CDR3 runs 11 residues. The CDR3 protein is CALTGNYGYTF. The DNA for the CDR3 is TGTGCCTTGACAGGGAACTATGGCTACACCTTC.

The gene calls are TRBV30 and TRBJ1-2; D might be TRBD1 (5 bases). CDR1 is GTSNPN and CDR2 is SVGIG in the germline V gene (reference sequence). The V end lost 4 bases, the J end lost 2 bases, and 5 bases lay between the germline ends. The CDR3 extends over 11 amino acids. CDR3 in amino acids: CAWTGNYGYTF. CDR3 bases: TGTGCCTGGACAGGGAACTATGGCTACACCTTC.

This sequence joins TRBV7-3 and TRBJ2-6; 14 nucleotides match TRBD2. The CDR3 runs to 17 residues. The junction had 1 base not matched to a gene; V was cut back by 4 bases and J by 2 bases. CDR1 and CDR2 from the germline V gene are SGHTA and FQGTGA. As DNA, the CDR3 is TGTGCCAGCAGCTCGGGACTAGCGGGAGCTGGGGCCAACGTCCTGACTTTC. It encodes CASSSGLAGAGANVLTF. Drawing the rest from reference TRBV7-3 and TRBJ2-6, the complete variable domain is GAGVSQTPSNKVTEKGKYVELRCDPISGHTALYWYRQSLGQGPEFLIYFQGTGAADDSGLPNDRFFAVRPEGSVSTLKIQRTERGDSAVYLCASSSGLAGAGANVLTFGAGSRLTVL.

V and J are TRBV28 and TRBJ1-1, with 7 bases fitting TRBD1. There are 15 residues in the CDR3. Germline values: CDR1 MDHEN, CDR2 SYDVKM. V was pared by 3 bases and J by 1 base, with 5 bases of the junction left unmatched. In DNA, the CDR3 is TGTGCCAGCAGTTTGCCGGGACAGCAGAACACTGAAGCTTTCTTT. This translates into CASSLPGQQNTEAFF.

The chain joins TRBV12-5 to TRBJ1-6, with 9 positions matching TRBD1. CDR3 length equals 15 residues. CDR1 and CDR2 (germline): LGHNT, FRNRAP. The J segment lost 8 bases and the V segment lost 6 bases, leaving 8 bases of the junction unmatched. The CDR3 sequence is CASGFVQGADSPLHF. CDR3 DNA: TGTGCTAGTGGATTCGTACAGGGGGCAGATTCACCCCTCCACTTT.

The chain recombines TRBV6-5 with TRBJ2-1; D gene unclear. Germline CDR1 is MNHEY and CDR2 is SVGAGI. Trimming shortened V by 5 bases and J by 6 bases, and 17 bases separated the two germline ends. This CDR3 is 15 amino acids long. The CDR3 protein is CASSIGSIKGNEQFF. Written as DNA, the CDR3 is TGTGCCAGCAGTATCGGGTCAATTAAAGGCAATGAGCAGTTCTTC.

The chain is built from TRBV12-3 or TRBV12-4 and TRBJ1-3; possibly TRBD1 for D (5 bases). The CDR3 runs to 13 residues. Trimming took off 8 bases at V and 4 bases at J, with 12 bases between the two ends. The CDR3 DNA reads as TGTGCCAGCGAAGGGGCAGCGGGAAACACCATATATTTT. It codes for CASEGAAGNTIYF.

This clone was counted once. The chain has TRBV5-1 and TRBJ2-5, with TRBD1 matching 7 bases. The CDR3 totals 15 residues. Germline V gives CDR1 SGHRS, CDR2 YFSETQ. V lost 3 bases, J lost 4 bases, and 9 bases stayed unmatched. This chain's CDR3 is CASSSIPGTAETQYF. The CDR3, as DNA: TGCGCCAGCAGCTCAATTCCCGGGACAGCAGAGACCCAGTACTTC. Using reference TRBV5-1 and TRBJ2-5 for the parts outside the CDR3, the full variable domain is KAGVTQTPRYLIKTRGQQVTLSCSPISGHRSVSWYQQTPGQGLQFLFEYFSETQRNKGNFPGRFSGRQFSNSRSEMNVSTLELGDSALYLCASSSIPGTAETQYFGPGTRLLVL.

The chain uses TRBV19 and TRBJ1-5; 11 bases match TRBD1. The CDR3 sequence is 17 residues long. Germline assignment: CDR1 LNHDA and CDR2 SQIVND (reference sequence). V lost 4 bases and J lost 1; bases outside the gene matches: 6. CDR3 protein: CASSTGTGGRSNQPQHF. The CDR3 nucleotides read TGTGCCAGTAGTACCGGGACAGGGGGTCGGAGCAATCAGCCCCAGCATTTT.

The gene calls are TRBV12-5 and TRBJ2-1; 13 bases map to TRBD2. Trimming at V came to 6 bases and at J to 4 bases, leaving 15 bases not matched to a gene. Germline assignment: CDR1 LGHNT and CDR2 FRNRAP. The CDR3 spans 19 residues. This chain's CDR3 is CASGRTRTSGSLKYNEQFF. CDR3 sequence (DNA): TGTGCTAGTGGCAGAACGCGGACTAGCGGGAGTTTGAAGTACAATGAGCAGTTCTTC.

The chain is built from TRBV15 and TRBJ1-1, with D perhaps matching TRBD1 (5 bases). V was clipped by 5 bases and J by 0 bases, with 13 bases between them. Per germline, CDR1 LNHNV and CDR2 YYDKDF (reference sequence). The CDR3 covers 15 residues. The CDR3 spells CATSGRAPMNTEAFF. The CDR3 DNA is TGTGCCACCAGCGGCAGGGCCCCCATGAACACTGAAGCTTTCTTT. The full variable domain, completed using reference TRBV15 and TRBJ1-1, is DAMVIQNPRYQVTQFGKPVTLSCSQTLNHNVMYWYQQKSSQAPKLLFHYYDKDFNNEADTPDNFQSRRPNTSFCFLDIRSPGLGDTAMYLCATSGRAPMNTEAFFGQGTRLTVV.

This clone was recorded once. The chain has TRBV7-2 and TRBJ2-7, with a tentative D call TRBD2 (6 bases). This CDR3 comprises 16 residues. The V end lost 6 bases, the J end lost 1 base, and 19 bases lay between the germline ends. Per the germline V gene, CDR1 is SGHTA and CDR2 is FQGNSA. This CDR3 is CASSPASSAISYEQYF. As DNA, the CDR3 is TGTGCCAGCAGTCCTGCCTCTAGCGCAATATCCTACGAGCAGTACTTC.

The chain is built from TRBV3-1 (or the pseudogene TRBV3-2) and TRBJ2-7; the match to TRBD2 covers 12 bases. The CDR3 totals 15 residues. CDR1 and CDR2 from the germline V gene are LGHDT and YNNKEL (reference sequence). Losses at the gene ends were 3 bases for V and 0 bases for J; bases not matched to a gene: 0. The chain's CDR3 is CASSQTSGGSYEQYF. DNA of the CDR3: TGTGCCAGCAGCCAGACTAGCGGGGGCTCCTACGAGCAGTACTTC.

V and J are TRBV11-2 and TRBJ1-1; no reliable D call. V lost 1 base and J 14 bases, leaving 8 bases between the germline ends. The CDR3 runs to 10 residues. CDR1 and CDR2 from the germline V gene are SGHAT and FQNNGV. CDR3 coding DNA: TGTGCCAGCAGCTTAGTCCCATCCTTCTTT. The encoded protein is CASSLVPSFF.

The chain employs TRBV29-1 and TRBJ1-1, with TRBD1 as a possible D gene (6 bases). The CDR3 loop spans 11 amino acids. Per the germline V gene, CDR1 is SQVTM and CDR2 is ANQGSEA. With 8 bases removed from V and 4 bases from J, the gap between germline ends came to 11 bases. For the CDR3, the DNA is TGCAGCTTCAGAGGGGGCACTGAAGCTTTCTTT. Its translation: CSFRGGTEAFF.

V gene TRBV4-1 combines with J gene TRBJ2-5; 9 bases agree with TRBD2. Trimming removed 2 bases from V and 1 base from J; junction bases left unmatched: 8. The germline gives CDR1 MGHRA, CDR2 YSYEKL. This CDR3 comprises 17 residues. The CDR3 spells CASSQQTAGGGQETQYF. CDR3 coding DNA: TGCGCCAGCAGCCAACAAACAGCGGGAGGCGGCCAAGAGACCCAGTACTTC.

The chain uses TRBV2 and TRBJ1-4; no reliable D call. The ends were cut back, 7 bases at V and 8 bases at J, with 14 bases in the middle. The CDR3 is 13 residues long. Germline CDR1 SNHLY, CDR2 FYNNEI. CDR3 in amino acids: CASTLRREEKLFF. In nucleotides, the CDR3 is TGTGCCAGCACCTTGCGTAGAGAGGAAAAACTGTTTTTT.

V and J are TRBV24-1 and TRBJ2-1; TRBD2 matches 9 bases. Germline V gene data show CDR1 as KGHDR and CDR2 as SFDVKD. CDR3 length: 18 amino acids. V was clipped by 4 bases and J by 0 bases; unmatched bases: 9. The CDR3 is CATSEPSGTGGSYNEQFF. The CDR3 DNA reads TGTGCCACCAGTGAGCCTAGCGGGACCGGTGGCTCCTACAATGAGCAGTTCTTC.

This rearrangement joins TRBV30 to TRBJ1-5; 10 bases align to TRBD1. Germline loops: CDR1 GTSNPN, CDR2 SVGIG (reference sequence). J gave up 13 bases and V 2 bases, and 11 bases lay outside the gene matches. The CDR3 is made up of 14 amino acids. As DNA, the CDR3 is TGTGCCTGGAGTCCCGGGACAGGGGTTCATGAACAGCATTTT. It specifies CAWSPGTGVHEQHF.

V and J are TRBV30 and TRBJ1-5; TRBD1 is a possible D gene (5 bases). CDR1 and CDR2 (germline): GTSNPN, SVGIG (reference sequence). Trimming took 2 bases from V and 5 from J, leaving 16 bases between them. CDR3 length: 15 residues. The CDR3 is CAWSPPGLFYQPQHF. DNA of the CDR3: TGTGCCTGGAGTCCTCCGGGACTCTTTTATCAGCCCCAGCATTTT.

The chain links TRBV7-3 to TRBJ1-3; D may be TRBD1 (5 bases). Germline assignment: CDR1 SGHTA and CDR2 FQGTGA. This CDR3 has 16 amino acids. V was cut by 0 bases and J by 4 bases, with 13 bases left in between. The CDR3 DNA follows: TGTGCCAGCAGCTTAACTGGGCAGGGAGGCGGAAACACCATATATTTT. Its translation: CASSLTGQGGGNTIYF.

This clone has a handful of counts. This chain joins TRBV14 and TRBJ1-5; TRBD1 might be the D (6 bases). V gave up 3 bases and J gave up 7 bases, with 10 bases separating them. This CDR3 is built from 13 residues. Germline V gives CDR1 SGHDN, CDR2 FVKESK. As DNA, the CDR3 is TGTGCCAGCAGCCAGTTAACAGGGCAGCCCCAGCATTTT. As protein: CASSQLTGQPQHF.

The J gene is TRBJ1-1, the V gene TRBV27, with D possibly TRBD1 on 5 matching bases. CDR1 and CDR2 from the germline V gene are MNHEY and SMNVEV (reference sequence). Deletions cut 6 bases from V and 7 bases from J, with 12 bases between. The CDR3 spans 12 residues. CDR3 in amino acids: CASRGRGYEAFF. CDR3 bases: TGTGCCAGCAGGGGGAGGGGATATGAAGCTTTCTTT.